The rows below give T cell receptor beta chains drawn from one sample of a study of identical twins. TCRdb reprocessed the 5' RACE reads via MiXCR and lists one record per CDR3 protein. The table records roughly 720,000 distinct CDR3 sequences, 18% of them present only once. A further study also used this sample, focusing on T cells expressing NK-cell markers.

What was sequenced was PBMCs. The receptors here all came from a woman under 30 in good health. Each CDR3 is given with its conserved first and last residue. The D gene is left open where the match is weak. Size tells how often a clone was seen (once, few, many) or the class of an expanded clone, and some rows leave it out.

J: TRBJ1-1; V: TRBV2; size: few; D: .; DNA: TGTGCCAGCAGTGGAGGGATGAACACTGAAGCTTTCTTT; CDR3: CASSGGMNTEAFF
J: TRBJ2-1; V: TRBV6-2/TRBV6-3; size: .; D: .; DNA: TGTGCCAGCAGGGGGACATCCTACAATGAGCAGTTCTTC; CDR3: CASRGTSYNEQFF
J: TRBJ2-7; V: TRBV20-1; size: few; D: TRBD2; DNA: TGCAGTGCTCCTACCAGGTCTAGCGGGAGTTTGGACGAGCAGTACTTC; CDR3: CSAPTRSSGSLDEQYF
J: TRBJ2-2; V: TRBV20-1; size: .; D: .; DNA: TGCAGTGCTAGGGCCGTCCTGAACACCGGGGAGCTGTTTTTT; CDR3: CSARAVLNTGELFF
J: TRBJ2-7; V: TRBV5-6; size: many; D: TRBD1; DNA: TGTGCCAGCACCCCACAGGGGGATAACTACGAGCAGTACTTC; CDR3: CASTPQGDNYEQYF
J: TRBJ1-1; V: TRBV5-1; size: .; D: .; DNA: TGCGCCAGCAGCTTGGCCGGAGTTTCTGAAGCTTTCTTT; CDR3: CASSLAGVSEAFF
J: TRBJ2-3; V: TRBV5-1; size: .; D: .; DNA: TGCGCCACCGGGAAGGGTTTGGACACAGATACGCAGTATTTT; CDR3: CATGKGLDTDTQYF
J: TRBJ1-2; V: TRBV24-1; size: .; D: .; DNA: TGTGCCACCAGTGAAAGGGAGGTTAATCTCTATGGCTACACCTTC; CDR3: CATSEREVNLYGYTF
J: TRBJ2-7; V: TRBV5-1; size: .; D: TRBD2; DNA: TGCGCCAGCAGCTTGGATAGTAGCGGGAGTAGGAACGAGCAGTACTTC; CDR3: CASSLDSSGSRNEQYF
J: TRBJ1-5; V: TRBV20-1; size: .; D: .; DNA: TGCAGTGCTAGAGATAGGACGGAGTCCCAGCATTTT; CDR3: CSARDRTESQHF
J: TRBJ2-1; V: TRBV20-1; size: .; D: .; DNA: TGCAGCCCTCGATACAATCGACACAATGAGCAGTTCTTC; CDR3: CSPRYNRHNEQFF
J: TRBJ2-3; V: TRBV6-5; size: few; D: .; DNA: TGTGCCACCCTTTCGGTCACAGATACGCAGTATTTT; CDR3: CATLSVTDTQYF
J: TRBJ2-7; V: TRBV29-1; size: .; D: .; DNA: TGCAGCGTTGGAAGGGGAAATAACGAGCAGTACTTC; CDR3: CSVGRGNNEQYF
J: TRBJ2-6; V: TRBV11-2; size: .; D: .; DNA: TGTGCCAGCAGCTCGGGGGGCCCTGGGGCCAACGTCCTGACTTTC; CDR3: CASSSGGPGANVLTF
J: TRBJ2-1; V: TRBV4-1; size: few; D: .; DNA: TGCGCCAGCAGCCAAGATGGTAGTATCCATTCCTACAATGAGCAGTTCTTC; CDR3: CASSQDGSIHSYNEQFF
J: TRBJ2-7; V: TRBV12-3/TRBV12-4; size: few; D: .; DNA: TGTGCCAGCAGTTCCTCGGACAGCTCCTACGAGCAGTACTTC; CDR3: CASSSSDSSYEQYF